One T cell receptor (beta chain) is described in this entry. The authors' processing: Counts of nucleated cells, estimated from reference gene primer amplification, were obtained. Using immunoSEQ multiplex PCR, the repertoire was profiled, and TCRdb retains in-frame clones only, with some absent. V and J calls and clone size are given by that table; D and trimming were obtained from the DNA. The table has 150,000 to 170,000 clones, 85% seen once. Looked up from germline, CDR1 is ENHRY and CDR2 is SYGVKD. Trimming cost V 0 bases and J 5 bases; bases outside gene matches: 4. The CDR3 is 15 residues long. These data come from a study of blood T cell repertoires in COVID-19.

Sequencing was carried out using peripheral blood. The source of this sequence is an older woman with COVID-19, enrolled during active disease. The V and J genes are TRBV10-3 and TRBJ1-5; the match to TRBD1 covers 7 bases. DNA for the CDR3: TGTGCCATCAGTGAGTCCGGGGACAGATATCAGCCCCAGCATTTT. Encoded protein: CAISESGDRYQPQHF.